These 4 T cell receptor beta chains share one sample of origin, sequenced in a study of T cells in Graves' hyperthyroidism and ophthalmopathy (dated by TCRdb to the late 2010s). Library creation used multiplex PCR. TCRdb records Illumina HiSeq 2000 as the sequencer. The TCR beta CDR3 regions were amplified from the RNA transcripts. The first round of RT-PCR for the TCR CDR3 was performed with the HTBI primer set and the Qiagen OneStep RT-PCR kit. The raw public reads went through TCRdb reprocessing: fastp at Q25, MiXCR clone calling, in-frame beta chains kept. All rows with the same CDR3 protein become a single entry with the most common DNA and genes. This sample comprises around 290,000 distinct CDR3 sequences, 10% to 15% of them detected only once. The ten largest account for about 8% of the sample. The specimen was blood. The receptors shown here come from a woman in her twenties or thirties with Graves' hyperthyroidism that later progressed to Graves' ophthalmopathy.

As regards this clonotype: It may be a read error: a sequence one base away is much more abundant. This CDR3 fails to terminate in the conserved phenylalanine or tryptophan, so it likely reflects a read error. The V gene is TRBV6-1, the J gene TRBJ1-5; D is uncertain. Trimming left V 2 bases short and J 0 bases short, with 11 bases between. The CDR3 spans 16 residues. The V gene's germline CDR1 is MNHNS and CDR2 SASEGT. The CDR3 loop is CASSEMEHYSNQPQHL. In nucleotides, the CDR3 is TGTGCCAGCAGTGAAATGGAGCACTATAGCAATCAGCCCCAGCATCTT.

This clonotype was seen ten or more times. The chain is built from TRBV19 and TRBJ2-7; maybe TRBD2 (5 bases). Germline V gene sequence: CDR1 LNHDA, CDR2 SQIVND (reference sequence). The CDR3 contains 15 residues. Trimming shortened V by 1 base and J by 0 bases, and 10 bases separated the two germline ends. CDR3 sequence (DNA): TGTGCCAGTAGTATAGGACGGGGTTTCTCCTACGAGCAGTACTTC. It is translated as CASSIGRGFSYEQYF.

J is TRBJ2-1 and V is TRBV18; no definite D call. Trimming stripped 3 bases from V and 7 bases from J, with 13 bases between. CDR1 and CDR2 (germline): KGHSH, LQKENI. There are 14 residues in the CDR3. This chain's CDR3 is CASSPLGSRNEQFF. The CDR3 DNA reads TGTGCCAGCTCACCTTTGGGATCGAGGAATGAGCAGTTCTTC.

This clonotype was found many times. The chain is built from TRBV6-1 and TRBJ1-2; a possible D gene is TRBD1 (6 bases). With 9 bases removed from V and 7 bases from J, the gap between germline ends came to 15 bases. CDR1 MNHNS and CDR2 SASEGT come from the germline V gene. The CDR3 has 12 amino acids. The CDR3 region is CASTSGGSGYTF. The CDR3 DNA reads as TGTGCCAGTACATCCGGGGGCTCTGGCTACACCTTC.